These T cell receptor beta chains were read from a single sample in a study of T cell responses to AZD1222 COVID-19 vaccine. Some clones are missing from TCRdb's copy, which holds only in-frame ones; the method was immunoSEQ multiplex PCR. The sample yields 100,000 to 150,000 clones, over 75% seen once. The sequencing here drew on peripheral blood, taken 28 days after the second dose of the MenACWY control vaccine. The receptors were sampled from an adult who received the MenACWY meningococcal vaccine as a control. Both conserved end residues are part of each CDR3. Fields, in order: J gene, D gene, clone size, V gene, CDR3 DNA, CDR3 protein. The D gene is left open where the match is weak. A row's size may be missing; if present it is once, few, many or a size class.

TRBJ2-7 NA NA TRBV3-1/TRBV3-2 TGTGCCAGCAGCCGAACAGGGATCTACGAGCAGTACTTC CASSRTGIYEQYF
TRBJ1-3 NA NA TRBV29-1 TGCAGCGCTCAACAGGGAAGCTCTGGAAACACCATATATTTT CSAQQGSSGNTIYF
TRBJ1-1 NA NA TRBV10-2 TGCGCCAGCAGTGAGTTGGCACGGCTGAAGGGGACTGAAGCTTTCTTT CASSELARLKGTEAFF
TRBJ1-5 NA NA TRBV10-2 TGCGCCAGCAGTGGCAGCGGGGTTAGCAATCAGCCCCAGCATTTT CASSGSGVSNQPQHF
TRBJ1-6 NA NA TRBV2 TGTGCCAGCATCACTAGTAGCCGGGCCCCAGGGGCAGCCCTCCACTTT CASITSSRAPGAALHF
TRBJ1-1 NA few TRBV7-9 TGTGCCAGCGCCTGGGACTCGAACACTGAAGCTTTCTTT CASAWDSNTEAFF
TRBJ1-1 NA NA TRBV29-1 TGCAGCTCCCGGGACACGAACACTGAAGCTTTCTTT CSSRDTNTEAFF
TRBJ1-3 NA few TRBV20-1 TGCAGTGCTAGTGTCGACACACATCGCTCTGGAAACACCATATATTTT CSASVDTHRSGNTIYF
TRBJ1-2 NA once TRBV19 TGTGCCAGTAGTATGGAGGGGAGAGGCTACACCTTC CASSMEGRGYTF
TRBJ2-1 NA NA TRBV5-1 TGCGCCAGCAGCTTGACTAGCTACAATGAGCAGTTCTTC CASSLTSYNEQFF
TRBJ2-1 NA NA TRBV20-1 TGCAGTGCTAGAGGGATTTATGAGCAGTTCTTC CSARGIYEQFF
TRBJ2-7 TRBD1 NA TRBV7-2 TGTGCCAGCAGCTTAGAGGGGGCATGGTCCTACGAGCAGTACTTC CASSLEGAWSYEQYF
TRBJ1-2 TRBD1 NA TRBV6-2/TRBV6-3 TGTGCCAGCAGTTTGGACAGGGGCTATGGCTACACCTTC CASSLDRGYGYTF
TRBJ1-2 NA NA TRBV9 TGTGCCAGCGCATACGGACAGACTCAGAGCTACACCTTC CASAYGQTQSYTF
TRBJ2-4 NA NA TRBV18 TGTGCCAGCTCACTAGGGACCAGGACGCCCATAGGGTCGGACATTCAGTACTTC CASSLGTRTPIGSDIQYF
TRBJ1-2 NA NA TRBV28 TGTGCCAGCAGTTTGAAAGGATATGGCTACACCTTC CASSLKGYGYTF
TRBJ2-2 NA NA TRBV12-3/TRBV12-4 TGTGCCAGCAGGTTCAACACCGGGGAGCTGTTTTTT CASRFNTGELFF
TRBJ1-4 TRBD1 NA TRBV2 TGTGCCAGCAGTGCCCAGGGGGCGGGTAATGAAAAACTGTTTTTT CASSAQGAGNEKLFF
TRBJ2-1 NA NA TRBV7-9 TGTGCCAGCAGCTTAGTTTCGAGGGGGGCGTCCTACAATGAGCAGTTCTTC CASSLVSRGASYNEQFF
TRBJ2-5 TRBD1 few TRBV7-9 TGTGCCAGCAGCTTGGGGACAGGAGGCGGGACCCAGTACTTC CASSLGTGGGTQYF